The clone carrying this T cell receptor (beta chain) has more than one count but fewer than ten. TCRdb analysed the RT-PCR reads with MiXCR anew, one entry per CDR3 protein. Of approximately 720,000 distinct CDR3 sequences listed, over 12% are singletons. The sequencing sample was made of memory CD4+ T cells from blood. This receptor was obtained from a female donor in good health, serving as a healthy control.

CDR3 DNA: TGTGCCAGCAGCTTCAGGGGGGCCCCCAAAAACATTCAGTACTTC. Translation gives CASSFRGAPKNIQYF. This sequence joins TRBV5-6 and TRBJ2-4, with a possible D match to TRBD1 (7 bases). This CDR3 contains 15 residues. V was shortened by 2 bases and J by 2 bases, with 11 bases between the two germline ends. Germline CDR1 SGHDT, CDR2 YYEEEE.